Listed below are T cell receptor beta chains from one sample, sequenced in a study of shared clonotypes between healthy human individuals. Here immunoSEQ multiplex PCR was the method, and the copy in TCRdb shows in-frame clones only, minus some. The sample contains about 1.5 million clones, 95% to 97% of which appear only once. The sequencing input was naive CD4+ T cells sorted from blood. The source of these receptors is a man between 25 and 39 years old in good health. Both conserved end residues are part of each CDR3. The order of the fields is J gene, V gene, CDR3 protein.

j_call: TRBJ1-1
v_call: TRBV30
cdr3_aa: CAWGQGGTEAFF

j_call: TRBJ1-4
v_call: TRBV2
cdr3_aa: CASKENQGEKLFF

j_call: TRBJ2-2
v_call: TRBV7-9
cdr3_aa: CASSPGQGSTGELFF

j_call: TRBJ2-7
v_call: TRBV19
cdr3_aa: CASRSSGSSYEQYF

j_call: TRBJ1-1
v_call: TRBV5-4
cdr3_aa: CASSLGQANTEAFF

j_call: TRBJ1-2
v_call: TRBV5-1
cdr3_aa: CASSLEGRQPRYTF

j_call: TRBJ2-7
v_call: TRBV5-1
cdr3_aa: CASSKEGYGQYF

j_call: TRBJ1-3
v_call: TRBV29-1
cdr3_aa: CSVATPHLGNTIYF

j_call: TRBJ1-1
v_call: TRBV5-1
cdr3_aa: CASSLVDPSTEAFF

j_call: TRBJ2-5
v_call: TRBV9
cdr3_aa: CASSTTGTRETQYF

j_call: TRBJ2-7
v_call: TRBV28
cdr3_aa: CASSLWGRGSSYEQYF

j_call: TRBJ1-5
v_call: TRBV19
cdr3_aa: CASSPLGLGGYSNQPQHF

j_call: TRBJ2-7
v_call: TRBV6-1
cdr3_aa: CASSERSNHEQYF

j_call: TRBJ2-1
v_call: TRBV5-6
cdr3_aa: CASSTGLRYNEQFF

j_call: TRBJ2-3
v_call: TRBV19
cdr3_aa: CASSVRLAGFSDTQYF

j_call: TRBJ2-7
v_call: TRBV27
cdr3_aa: CASSLRLGRKSSYEQYF

j_call: TRBJ2-1
v_call: TRBV28
cdr3_aa: CASSPPPGNEQFF

j_call: TRBJ2-1
v_call: TRBV5-4
cdr3_aa: CASSSGVEKFF

j_call: TRBJ2-7
v_call: TRBV19
cdr3_aa: CASSRGRDLAYEQYF

j_call: TRBJ1-2
v_call: TRBV18
cdr3_aa: CASSPLGVMEQGNYGYTF

j_call: TRBJ1-2
v_call: TRBV23-1
cdr3_aa: CASSPDRADYGYTF

j_call: TRBJ1-1
v_call: TRBV10-3
cdr3_aa: CAIQRTGGTEAFF

j_call: TRBJ2-3
v_call: TRBV10-3
cdr3_aa: CAISYRLGQGTDTQYF

j_call: TRBJ1-1
v_call: TRBV18
cdr3_aa: CASSGTGGNTEAFF

j_call: TRBJ2-7
v_call: TRBV6-1
cdr3_aa: CASTEGQGRSGKYF

j_call: TRBJ2-1
v_call: TRBV4-3
cdr3_aa: CASSQRGQPYNEQFF

j_call: TRBJ2-1
v_call: TRBV5-1
cdr3_aa: CASSRVGAGLVYNEQFF

j_call: TRBJ1-4
v_call: TRBV18
cdr3_aa: CASSPDSFNEKLFF

j_call: TRBJ2-1
v_call: TRBV29-1
cdr3_aa: CSVGITGVTEQFF

j_call: TRBJ2-7
v_call: TRBV30
cdr3_aa: CAWGRGGKTYEQYF

j_call: TRBJ2-1
v_call: TRBV18
cdr3_aa: CASSPTLRTAYNEQFF

j_call: TRBJ1-1
v_call: TRBV18
cdr3_aa: CASSSTSRDIEAFF

j_call: TRBJ2-6
v_call: TRBV5-1
cdr3_aa: CASSRGSGANVLTF

j_call: TRBJ2-7
v_call: TRBV10-3
cdr3_aa: CAISGQGVDEQYF

j_call: TRBJ2-7
v_call: TRBV7-6
cdr3_aa: CASSWMRNYEQYF

j_call: TRBJ2-5
v_call: TRBV4-2
cdr3_aa: CASSQASAAPGQETQYF

j_call: TRBJ1-2
v_call: TRBV5-5
cdr3_aa: CASSLEMVSGYTF

j_call: TRBJ2-5
v_call: TRBV5-1
cdr3_aa: CASSLFGVETQYF

j_call: TRBJ2-3
v_call: TRBV27
cdr3_aa: CASSPLPRTDTQYF

j_call: TRBJ2-7
v_call: TRBV6-1
cdr3_aa: CASSEGGRATYEQYF

j_call: TRBJ1-5
v_call: TRBV15
cdr3_aa: CATSREVPPQHF

j_call: TRBJ2-1
v_call: TRBV7-9
cdr3_aa: CASSLGANNEQFF

j_call: TRBJ2-5
v_call: TRBV2
cdr3_aa: CASKKGAGQETQYF

j_call: TRBJ2-2
v_call: TRBV4-1
cdr3_aa: CASSPGGWADTGELFF

j_call: TRBJ2-1
v_call: TRBV5-1
cdr3_aa: CASSLLGTGGDEQFF

j_call: TRBJ2-2
v_call: TRBV5-6
cdr3_aa: CASSHAGTGELFF

j_call: TRBJ2-7
v_call: TRBV7-2
cdr3_aa: CASSLGTGGPYEQYF

j_call: TRBJ1-1
v_call: TRBV5-5
cdr3_aa: CASSSRPVGEAFF

j_call: TRBJ2-5
v_call: TRBV9
cdr3_aa: CASSPRGNQETQYF

j_call: TRBJ2-4
v_call: TRBV6-1
cdr3_aa: CASSESSSGRPIQYF

j_call: TRBJ2-5
v_call: TRBV2
cdr3_aa: CASKKQGLEETQYF